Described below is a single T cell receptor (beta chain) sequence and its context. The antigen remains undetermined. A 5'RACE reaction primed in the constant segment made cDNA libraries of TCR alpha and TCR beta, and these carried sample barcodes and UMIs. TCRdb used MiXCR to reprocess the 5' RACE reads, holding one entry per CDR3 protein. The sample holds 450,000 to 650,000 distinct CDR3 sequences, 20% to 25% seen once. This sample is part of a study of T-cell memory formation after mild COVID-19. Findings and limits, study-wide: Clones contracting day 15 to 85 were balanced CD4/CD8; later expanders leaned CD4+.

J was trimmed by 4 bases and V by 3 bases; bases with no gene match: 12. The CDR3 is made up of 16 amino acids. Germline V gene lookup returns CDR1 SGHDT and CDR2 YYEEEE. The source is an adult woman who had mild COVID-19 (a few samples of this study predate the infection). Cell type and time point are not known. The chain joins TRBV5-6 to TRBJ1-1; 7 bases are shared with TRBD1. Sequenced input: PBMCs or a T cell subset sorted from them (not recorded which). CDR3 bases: TGTGCCAGCAGCTACTTGGGGAGGGGGCCCATCACTGAAGCTTTCTTT. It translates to CASSYLGRGPITEAFF. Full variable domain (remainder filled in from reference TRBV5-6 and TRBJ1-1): DAGVTQSPTHLIKTRGQQVTLRCSPKSGHDTVSWYQQALGQGPQFIFQYYEEEERQRGNFPDRFSGHQFPNYSSELNVNALLLGDSALYLCASSYLGRGPITEAFFGQGTRLTVV.